The clone carrying this T cell receptor beta chain was recorded only once. This entry is derived from a study of T cell responses to AZD1222 COVID-19 vaccine. Measured with immunoSEQ multiplex PCR; TCRdb has only the in-frame clones, and not every one. The profile shows about 140,000 clones, about nine tenths of them singletons. With 6 bases removed from V and 4 bases from J, the gap between germline ends came to 12 bases. The CDR3 consists of 13 residues. The germline gives CDR1 SNHLY, CDR2 FYNNEI. The starting material was peripheral blood, obtained on day 0 of AZD1222 vaccination. This sequence originates from an adult in good health. The chain recombines TRBV2 with TRBJ1-1; tentative D call: TRBD1 (5 bases). The CDR3 loop reads CASRKGPSTEAFF. The DNA for the CDR3 is TGTGCCAGCAGGAAGGGACCGAGCACTGAAGCTTTCTTT.